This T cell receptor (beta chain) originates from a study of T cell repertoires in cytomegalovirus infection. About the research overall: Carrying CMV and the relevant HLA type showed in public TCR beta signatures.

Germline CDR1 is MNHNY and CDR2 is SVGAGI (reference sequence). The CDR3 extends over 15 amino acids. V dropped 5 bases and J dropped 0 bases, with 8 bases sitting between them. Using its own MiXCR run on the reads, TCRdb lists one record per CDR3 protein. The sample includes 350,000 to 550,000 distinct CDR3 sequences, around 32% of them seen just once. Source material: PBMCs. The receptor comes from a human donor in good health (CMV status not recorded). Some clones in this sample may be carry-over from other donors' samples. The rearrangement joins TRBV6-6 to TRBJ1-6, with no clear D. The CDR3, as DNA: TGTGCCAGCAGTCGGACGGGCTCCTATAATTCACCCCTCCACTTT. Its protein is CASSRTGSYNSPLHF.